A few counts support the clone carrying this T cell receptor beta chain. The germline CDR1 and CDR2 sequences are DFQATT and SNEGSKA (reference sequence). The CDR3 runs to 17 residues. Unmatched junction bases numbered 19, after V lost 6 bases and J lost 5 bases. One entry per CDR3 protein results from TCRdb running MiXCR on the RT-PCR reads. The sample contains approximately 720,000 distinct CDR3 sequences, approximately 15% of which appear only once. The source material was memory CD4+ T cells from blood. The V gene is TRBV20-1, the J gene TRBJ1-2; 9 bases line up with TRBD1. This receptor was obtained from a female donor in good health, serving as a healthy control. The CDR3 sequence is CSAQNPGQGFPSYGYTF. CDR3 sequence (DNA): TGCAGTGCACAGAATCCGGGACAGGGATTCCCATCATATGGCTACACCTTC.